This T cell receptor (beta chain) was recorded in a study of T cells in Graves' hyperthyroidism and ophthalmopathy (dated by TCRdb to the late 2010s). Context from the whole study: Peripheral blood was collected at initial diagnosis, before any treatment. Prospective prediction of ophthalmopathy was tested in an independent validation cohort consisting of some 18 hyperthyroidism patients and around 16 patients who later progressed to ophthalmopathy. The study also compared thyroid tissue and blood T-cell repertoires from roughly 6 Graves' hyperthyroidism patients. The paper describes TCR Vbeta CDR3 sequencing of 130 to 150 peripheral blood samples, made up of 43 ophthalmopathy patients, 70 to 75 hyperthyroidism patients and about 17 progressor patients. The 100 or so discovery patients were divided at random into training and test sets in a 7:3 ratio. Once sampling was done, hyperthyroidism patients were given methimazole at a starting dose of 30 mg daily, whereas ophthalmopathy patients were given high-dose intravenous methylprednisolone. TCR V-J signatures able to tell the groups apart were searched for in a discovery cohort of 90 to 100 patients, of whom fewer than 45 had Graves' ophthalmopathy and 57 had stable Graves' hyperthyroidism.

The table lists this clonotype with a few counts. It has no known antigen specificity. No qualities accompany the bases; no much larger clone lies one base away. Amplification of TCR beta CDR3 regions was carried out from RNA transcripts. The first round of RT-PCR for the TCR CDR3 was performed with the HTBI primer set and the Qiagen OneStep RT-PCR kit. Libraries were constructed in a second round of multiplex PCR, after which size selection and purification were performed. The libraries were sequenced on an Illumina HiSeq2000 using paired-end 100 bp reads. From the authors' description of their analysis: SOAPnuke was used to process the raw data, with reads discarded if the reads contained adapters or uncalled bases, had a mean Phred below 15, or lacked an exact constant-primer or identifier match. High-quality paired reads were merged using COPE v1.2.5, and each unique nucleotide sequence was defined as a clonotype. Clonotypes were aligned to IMGT TRBV, TRBD and TRBJ reference segments using MiTCR v1.1. Only V-J combinations with frequency above 0.0001, covering 99.2% of repertoires, were analysed. The TCS score was defined as F50 (clonal expansion) divided by E x V (chaos), with BLOSUM62-based TCRdist calculated between CDR3 peptides within each V-J. Welch's t-statistics and random forest reduced 500 to 650 V-J features to some 14, which were used in a naive Bayes classifier (R e1071). The similarity between thyroid and blood repertoires was quantified using the Morisita-Horn index. TCRdb reworked the public reads: Q25 trimming with fastp, MiXCR clone assembly, productive beta chains retained. Each CDR3 protein gets just one entry, which takes the most common genes and DNA from the rows behind it. What appears here as the V and J calls and clone size reflects TCRdb's work, not the paper's. The sample yields 800,000 or so distinct CDR3 sequences; over 35% were counted once. The ten largest clones capture 7% to 10% of the sample.

Stable Graves' hyperthyroidism was defined as the absence of progression to ophthalmopathy over 18 months of follow-up. The hyperthyroidism patients were between 18 and 65 years old and newly diagnosed, with a disease duration of less than 2 months. The study excluded patients with uncontrolled infections, other autoimmune diseases, pregnancy or lactation. Clinical symptoms, serum thyroxine and TRAb, thyroid ultrasound, and orbital computed tomography formed the basis for the diagnoses. PBMCs were isolated from around 10 ml of fresh peripheral blood by Ficoll-Paque density gradient centrifugation. Total RNA was extracted using Trizol reagent, and RNA quality was assessed on an Agilent 2100 Bioanalyzer. Ends trimmed: V by 7 bases, J by 1 base; bases unmatched to a gene: 7. The CDR3 holds 15 amino acids from the cysteine to the phenylalanine. This entry keeps only the CDR3 DNA: 45 bases, framed from base 1.

The paper as a whole reports these results and caveats: Most expanded thyroid clonotypes (frequency above 0.001) were also detected in blood, a finding suggesting that blood repertoires may reflect thyroid immune responses. In validation, the model predicted progression to ophthalmopathy a median of about 6.5 months before onset, with roughly 70% sensitivity and more than 72% specificity. In cross-validation, a model built on a 13 V-J signature told ophthalmopathy apart from stable hyperthyroidism with under 90% sensitivity and about 81% specificity, and in testing the same model reached 80%/75%. No statistical method was used to fix the sample size in advance, and group allocation was not hidden from the investigators.

The sequence joins TRBV12-3 or TRBV12-4 to TRBJ1-1; TRBD1 lines up with 9 middle nucleotides. Sequencing was performed on blood. The TCR originated in a man between 18 and 29 years old with Graves' hyperthyroidism. The CDR3 is CASNFRDRENTEAFF. The bases read TGTGCCAGCAACTTCCGGGACAGGGAGAACACTGAAGCTTTCTTT.